Shown below are 12 T cell receptor beta chains from a single sample sequenced in a study of T cells of healthy individuals. In TCRdb, the 5' RACE reads were re-called with MiXCR into one record per CDR3 protein. The table includes about 57,000 distinct CDR3 sequences, roughly 16% detected once. These receptors originate from a human donor in good health.

This clonotype has at least ten counts. The V gene is TRBV3-1, the J gene TRBJ1-4; D uncertain. Germline-derived CDR1 and CDR2 are LGHDT and YNNKEL (reference sequence). CDR3 size: 14 residues. The ends were cut back, 1 base at V and 3 bases at J, with 6 bases in the middle. CDR3 in amino acids: CASSQVEANEKLFF. CDR3 nucleotides: TGTGCCAGCAGCCAAGTTGAGGCTAATGAAAAACTGTTTTTT.

The V call is TRBV9, the J call TRBJ1-6, with D unresolved. This CDR3 contains 15 residues. Trimming shortened V by 3 bases and J by 0 bases, and 7 bases separated the two germline ends. CDR1 is SGDLS and CDR2 is YYNGEE in the germline V gene. Written as DNA, the CDR3 is TGTGCCAGCAGCGAAGGGAGCTCCTATAATTCACCCCTCCACTTT. It is translated as CASSEGSSYNSPLHF. Variable domain in full (rest from reference TRBV9 and TRBJ1-6): DSGVTQTPKHLITATGQRVTLRCSPRSGDLSVYWYQQSLDQGLQFLIQYYNGEERAKGNILERFSAQQFPDLHSELNLSSLELGDSALYFCASSEGSSYNSPLHFGNGTRLTVT.

This clonotype was detected ten times or more. J is TRBJ2-7 and V is TRBV4-1; TRBD1 matches at 7 bases. The CDR3 has 15 amino acids. V was pared by 0 bases and J by 3 bases, with 5 bases of the junction left unmatched. CDR1 MGHRA and CDR2 YSYEKL come from the germline V gene. The CDR3 loop is CASSQDPGQYYEQYF. DNA for the CDR3: TGCGCCAGCAGCCAAGACCCGGGACAGTACTACGAGCAGTACTTC.

This clonotype came up once. V and J are TRBV20-1 and TRBJ1-6; no reliable D call. Germline CDR1 and CDR2: DFQATT and SNEGSKA (reference sequence). V lost 5 bases to trimming and J lost 0 bases, with 11 bases between them. This CDR3 region has 15 residues. In DNA, the CDR3 is TGCAGTGCTCCTACTACGAGCTCCTATAATTCACCCCTCCACTTT. This encodes CSAPTTSSYNSPLHF.

The chain recombines TRBV10-3 with TRBJ1-4, with 8 bases that match TRBD1. V dropped 6 bases and J dropped 6; count of bases not matched to a gene: 9. This CDR3 is 15 amino acids long. Per the germline V gene, CDR1 is ENHRY and CDR2 is SYGVKD. This CDR3 reads CAIRERTGKDEKLFF. The CDR3 DNA reads as TGTGCCATCAGGGAACGGACAGGGAAAGATGAAAAACTGTTTTTT.

There are a few counts of this clonotype. The CDR3 DNA sequence: TGTGCCAGCACCGAAGGCGGGAGCGCCTACAATGAGCAGTTCTTC. Protein sequence: CASTEGGSAYNEQFF. V is TRBV2 and J is TRBJ2-1; 7 bases are a match to TRBD2. The germline V gene encodes CDR1 SNHLY and CDR2 FYNNEI. The CDR3 covers 15 residues. Trimming cost V 7 bases and J 2 bases; bases outside gene matches: 8.

The CDR3 sequence: CASSAIQTANTEAFF. CDR3 bases: TGTGCCAGCTCCGCTATACAGACAGCGAACACTGAAGCTTTCTTT. The chain recombines TRBV18 with TRBJ1-1; a possible D gene is TRBD1 (5 bases). V lost 6 bases, J lost 1 base, and 15 bases lay in between. The CDR3 contains 15 residues. Germline CDR1 and CDR2: KGHSH and LQKENI.

This clonotype was picked up many times. V and J are TRBV7-7 and TRBJ2-7; D might be TRBD1 (6 bases). This CDR3 has 14 residues. Trimming took 3 bases from V and 2 from J, leaving 11 bases between them. Looked up from germline, CDR1 is SSHAT and CDR2 is FNYEAQ (reference sequence). CDR3 sequence: CASSLGTPPYEQYF. CDR3 nucleotide sequence: TGTGCCAGCAGCTTGGGGACACCTCCCTACGAGCAGTACTTC.

This clonotype was seen many times. The rearrangement joins TRBV6-1 to TRBJ1-3; unclear D gene. Germline values: CDR1 MNHNS, CDR2 SASEGT. CDR3 length equals 13 residues. The V end lost 8 bases, the J end lost 0 bases, and 8 bases lay between the germline ends. For the CDR3, the DNA is TGTGCCAGCGATCGGAGCTCTGGAAACACCATATATTTT. Translation: CASDRSSGNTIYF.

This clonotype was detected ten times or more. The genes are TRBV4-1 and TRBJ1-5; D might be TRBD1 (6 bases). CDR3 length: 15 residues. Germline V gene sequence: CDR1 MGHRA, CDR2 YSYEKL. With 2 bases removed from V and 0 bases from J, the gap between germline ends came to 8 bases. CDR3 region: CASSQRTDSNQPQHF. The CDR3 region has the DNA TGCGCCAGCAGCCAAAGGACAGATAGCAATCAGCCCCAGCATTTT.

This clonotype has a handful of counts. CDR3 sequence: CASSIRGTEAFF. DNA for the CDR3: TGTGCCAGCAGCATCCGGGGAACTGAAGCTTTCTTT. The rearrangement links TRBV7-9 to TRBJ1-1; D gene ambiguous. CDR3 length: 12 residues. Trimming shortened V by 5 bases and J by 5 bases, and 9 bases separated the two germline ends. Germline CDR1 and CDR2: SEHNR and FQNEAQ (reference sequence).

J is TRBJ2-7 and V is TRBV20-1; 7 positions agree with TRBD1. The CDR3 has 13 residues. Germline CDR1 DFQATT, CDR2 SNEGSKA (reference sequence). V lost 1 base to trimming and J lost 2 bases; unmatched junction nucleotides: 2. The CDR3 here is CSARGQGAYEQYF. CDR3 coding DNA: TGCAGTGCTAGAGGTCAGGGGGCCTACGAGCAGTACTTC.